The text below deals with one T cell receptor (beta chain). Its antigen is still unknown. This record comes from a study of cytomegalovirus exposure and HLA in healthy donors. Overall study findings and caveats: Only CMV serostatus was available as immune exposure information.

Researchers ran the PCR with 60 Vbeta and 13 Jbeta primers. The table came from immunoSEQ multiplex PCR; TCRdb's copy has only in-frame clones and leaves some out. There are 150,000 to 200,000 clones in the sample; 80% occur only once, and roughly 10% lies in the top ten. Germline values: CDR1 KGHSH, CDR2 LQKENI. Trimming left V 6 bases short and J 10 bases short, with 7 bases between. This CDR3 is 10 amino acids long. The V and J genes are TRBV18 and TRBJ1-5; D is ambiguous. The TCR sequence derives from a man aged 18 to 30 in good health and CMV-seropositive. Sequenced input: PBMCs. The CDR3 is CASSLAPQHF. The CDR3 DNA sequence: TGTGCCAGCTCGCTGGCCCCCCAGCATTTT. The full variable domain, completed using reference TRBV18 and TRBJ1-5, is NAGVMQNPRHLVRRRGQEARLRCSPMKGHSHVYWYRQLPEEGLKFMVYLQKENIIDESGMPKERFSAEFPKEGPSILRIQQVVRGDSAAYFCASSLAPQHFGDGTRLSIL.